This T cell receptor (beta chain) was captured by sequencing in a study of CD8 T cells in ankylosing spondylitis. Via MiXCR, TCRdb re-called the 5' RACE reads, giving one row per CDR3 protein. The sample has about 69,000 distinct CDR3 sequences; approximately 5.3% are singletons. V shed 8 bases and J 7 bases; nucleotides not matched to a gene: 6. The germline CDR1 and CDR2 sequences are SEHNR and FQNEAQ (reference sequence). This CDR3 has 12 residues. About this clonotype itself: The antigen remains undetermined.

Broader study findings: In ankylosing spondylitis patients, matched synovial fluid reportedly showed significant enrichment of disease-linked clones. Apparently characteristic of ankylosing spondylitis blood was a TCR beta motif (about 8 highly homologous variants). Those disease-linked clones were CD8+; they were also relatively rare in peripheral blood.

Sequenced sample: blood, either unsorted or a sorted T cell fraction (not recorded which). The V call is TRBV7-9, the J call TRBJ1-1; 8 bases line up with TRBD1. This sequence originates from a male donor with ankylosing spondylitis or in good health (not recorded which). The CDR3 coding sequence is TGTGCCAGCGGGACAGGACAGCGTGAAGCTTTCTTT. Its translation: CASGTGQREAFF.